These 23 T cell receptor beta chains share one sample of origin, sequenced in a study of control samples from healthy donors and cancer patients. Repertoires were generated with immunoSEQ multiplex PCR, while TCRdb's copy carries only in-frame clones and drops some. The sample records tens of thousands of clones, roughly 84% being singletons. Material: blood. Every receptor here comes from a woman between 50 and 59 years old in good health.

V is TRBV4-1 and J is TRBJ2-4; D is undetermined. The CDR3 runs 16 residues. Germline V gene sequence: CDR1 MGHRA, CDR2 YSYEKL. The V end lost 0 bases, the J end lost 0 bases, and 9 bases lay between the germline ends. The CDR3 DNA is TGCGCCAGCAGCCAAGATATATCTCTAGCCAAAAACATTCAGTACTTC. It yields the protein CASSQDISLAKNIQYF.

This chain connects TRBV12-5 to TRBJ2-3; 9 bases are shared with TRBD2. The CDR3 loop spans 16 amino acids. V trimming: 2 bases; J trimming: 1 base; junction bases outside the gene matches: 4. Per the germline V gene, CDR1 is LGHNT and CDR2 is FRNRAP. CDR3 residues: CASGLRGGARTDTQYF. CDR3 DNA: TGTGCTAGTGGTTTGCGCGGGGGGGCACGCACAGATACGCAGTATTTT.

The V gene is TRBV11-2, the J gene TRBJ1-5; D not certain. Trimming took off 5 bases at V and 4 bases at J, with 12 bases between the two ends. Germline values: CDR1 SGHAT, CDR2 FQNNGV. This CDR3 contains 14 residues. The CDR3 DNA follows: TGTGCCAGCAGCCTTACTTTTGTGAATCAGCCCCAGCATTTT. This sequence encodes CASSLTFVNQPQHF.

The chain is built from TRBV12-3 or TRBV12-4 and TRBJ1-2; D unclear. This CDR3 has 12 residues. Trimming pared 1 base from V and 4 bases from J, leaving 4 bases between. CDR3 region: CASSLVLYGYTF. CDR3 DNA: TGTGCCAGCAGTTTAGTCCTCTATGGCTACACCTTC.

The chain combines TRBV13 with TRBJ2-3; 8 positions agree with TRBD1. This CDR3 has 16 residues. Germline-derived CDR1 and CDR2 are PRHDT and FYEKMQ (reference sequence). J was trimmed by 5 bases and V by 7 bases; bases with no gene match: 14. Here the CDR3 DNA reads TGTGCCAGCAAAGATGTCGGGACAGGATTTGGAGATACGCAGTATTTT. It yields the protein CASKDVGTGFGDTQYF.

The chain recombines TRBV9 with TRBJ1-1; D might be TRBD1 (5 bases). V was pared by 3 bases and J by 3 bases, with 21 bases between. This CDR3 comprises 17 residues. Looked up from germline, CDR1 is SGDLS and CDR2 is YYNGEE. This chain's CDR3 is CASSAKTVPGKDTEAFF. CDR3 sequence (DNA): TGTGCCAGCAGCGCCAAGACAGTACCCGGTAAGGACACTGAAGCTTTCTTT. The full variable domain, with the rest looked up from reference TRBV9 and TRBJ1-1, is DSGVTQTPKHLITATGQRVTLRCSPRSGDLSVYWYQQSLDQGLQFLIQYYNGEERAKGNILERFSAQQFPDLHSELNLSSLELGDSALYFCASSAKTVPGKDTEAFFGQGTRLTVV.

This chain uses TRBV2 with TRBJ2-1; maybe TRBD1 (6 bases). Between the trimmed V and J ends, which lost 6 bases and 4 bases, there was a span of 10 bases. The germline V gene encodes CDR1 SNHLY and CDR2 FYNNEI. This CDR3 has 13 residues. CDR3 nucleotides: TGTGCCAGCAGGGGAGACAGGTACAATGAGCAGTTCTTC. As protein: CASRGDRYNEQFF.

The gene calls are TRBV19 and TRBJ2-7; D ambiguous. Germline assignment: CDR1 LNHDA and CDR2 SQIVND (reference sequence). Trimming took off 1 base at V and 1 base at J, with 8 bases between the two ends. This CDR3 has 14 amino acids. The CDR3, as DNA: TGTGCCAGTAGTATAGGTGGGCAGTCCTACGAGCAGTACTTC. Translated: CASSIGGQSYEQYF.

J is TRBJ1-5 and V is TRBV4-1, with TRBD1 as a possible D gene (5 bases). Germline assignment: CDR1 MGHRA and CDR2 YSYEKL. V shed 0 bases and J shed 7 bases, with 7 bases lying between them. This CDR3 region has 13 residues. The DNA for the CDR3 is TGCGCCAGCAGCCAAGACAGGGTCCAGCCCCAGCATTTT. It specifies CASSQDRVQPQHF.

The gene calls are TRBV6-5 and TRBJ1-2; TRBD1 aligns across 11 bases. The CDR3 has 13 residues. V dropped 7 bases and J dropped 6; count of bases not matched to a gene: 4. Germline CDR1 is MNHEY and CDR2 is SVGAGI. The CDR3 region is CASIRTGGNGYTF. In nucleotides, the CDR3 is TGTGCCAGCATACGGACAGGGGGCAATGGCTACACCTTC.

This clone was counted only a few times. The chain joins TRBV5-4 to TRBJ2-3; 8 positions agree with TRBD2. Germline V gene data show CDR1 as SGHNT and CDR2 as YYREEE (reference sequence). Losses at the gene ends were 0 bases for V and 2 bases for J; bases not matched to a gene: 2. CDR3 length: 15 residues. The chain's CDR3 is CASSLAGGLTDTQYF. The DNA of the CDR3 is TGTGCCAGCAGCTTGGCGGGGGGGCTCACAGATACGCAGTATTTT. The full variable domain, its missing parts supplied by reference TRBV5-4 and TRBJ2-3, is ETGVTQSPTHLIKTRGQQVTLRCSSQSGHNTVSWYQQALGQGPQFIFQYYREEENGRGNFPPRFSGLQFPNYSSELNVNALELDDSALYLCASSLAGGLTDTQYFGPGTRLTVL.

This sequence joins TRBV6-6 and TRBJ1-3; perhaps TRBD1 as D (6 bases). Looked up from germline, CDR1 is MNHNY and CDR2 is SVGAGI (reference sequence). The CDR3 loop spans 14 amino acids. Trimming removed 8 bases at V and 0 bases at J, with 11 bases between. The CDR3 coding sequence is TGTGCCAGCCGTAGACAGGTCTCTGGAAACACCATATATTTT. It translates to CASRRQVSGNTIYF.

This chain joins TRBV15 and TRBJ1-4; D gene uncertain. The CDR3 totals 9 residues. Per germline, CDR1 LNHNV and CDR2 YYDKDF (reference sequence). Written as DNA, the CDR3 is TGTGCACCGCGAGAAAAACTGTTTTTT. The encoded protein is CAPREKLFF.

Only one count was recorded for this clone. The chain couples TRBV6-6 to TRBJ1-6, with a tentative D call TRBD1 (5 bases). Germline V gene data show CDR1 as MNHNY and CDR2 as SVGAGI (reference sequence). V gave up 6 bases and J gave up 8 bases, with 17 bases separating them. This CDR3 is built from 15 residues. The CDR3 spells CASSPPGIRDSPLHF. DNA of the CDR3: TGTGCCAGCAGCCCGCCAGGGATTCGTGATTCACCCCTCCACTTT.

The chain employs TRBV11-3 and TRBJ2-5, with D tentatively TRBD1 or TRBD2 (6 bases each). V lost 4 bases and J lost 5, with 14 bases in between. Germline V lookup: CDR1 SGHNT, CDR2 YENEEA. The CDR3 extends over 14 amino acids. CDR3 sequence reads: CASSSGAPGETQYF. As DNA, the CDR3 is TGTGCCAGCAGCTCGGGGGCACCAGGGGAGACCCAGTACTTC.

This sequence joins TRBV6-5 and TRBJ2-4, with a possible D match to TRBD2 (6 bases). From germline, CDR1 is MNHEY and CDR2 SVGAGI. The V gene lost 0 bases and the J gene lost 9 bases, with 9 bases spanning the gap. The CDR3 runs to 13 residues. The CDR3 spells CASSYSRGGIQYF. Written as DNA, the CDR3 is TGTGCCAGCAGTTACTCTAGGGGAGGCATTCAGTACTTC.

This clone was detected a few times. J is TRBJ1-5 and V is TRBV12-3 or TRBV12-4; D ambiguous. This CDR3 comprises 13 residues. V was clipped by 8 bases and J by 6 bases, with 14 bases between them. CDR3 region: CASVKSLAQPQHF. Written as DNA, the CDR3 is TGTGCCAGCGTGAAGTCTCTGGCTCAGCCCCAGCATTTT.

V is TRBV2 and J is TRBJ1-1; D is undetermined. Trimming pared 4 bases from V and 4 bases from J, leaving 13 bases between. Germline V lookup: CDR1 SNHLY, CDR2 FYNNEI. The length of the CDR3 is 14 residues. Here the CDR3 reads CASSVEGLGTEAFF. The CDR3 DNA reads TGTGCCAGCAGTGTTGAAGGGCTGGGCACTGAAGCTTTCTTT.

This rearrangement joins TRBV5-4 to TRBJ1-1; no clear D gene. Germline CDR1 reads SGHNT; CDR2 reads YYREEE (reference sequence). CDR3 length: 16 residues. V was clipped by 0 bases and J by 7 bases, with 19 bases between them. DNA of the CDR3: TGTGCCAGCAGCTTGGGCCGGAACGAGTTTGTTGATGAAGCTTTCTTT. It codes for CASSLGRNEFVDEAFF.

This chain connects TRBV9 to TRBJ2-3; 10 bases agree with TRBD2. CDR1 is SGDLS and CDR2 is YYNGEE in the germline V gene. V lost 0 bases and J lost 1; bases outside the gene matches: 5. The CDR3 sequence is 17 residues long. The CDR3 DNA reads as TGTGCCAGCAGCGTAGGTTTAGCGGGGGGAGGCACAGATACGCAGTATTTT. Translated, it gives CASSVGLAGGGTDTQYF.

The chain carries TRBV30 and TRBJ2-3; D unresolved. The CDR3 is 13 amino acids. Germline V lookup: CDR1 GTSNPN, CDR2 SVGIG (reference sequence). V dropped 4 bases and J dropped 2 bases, with 10 bases sitting between them. DNA for the CDR3: TGTGCCTGGAACGGGCCGGACACAGATACGCAGTATTTT. This sequence encodes CAWNGPDTDTQYF. The full variable domain, its missing parts supplied by reference TRBV30 and TRBJ2-3, is SQTIHQWPATLVQPVGSPLSLECTVEGTSNPNLYWYRQAAGRGLQLLFYSVGIGQISSEVPQNLSASRPQDRQFILSSKKLLLSDSGFYLCAWNGPDTDTQYFGPGTRLTVL.

The chain has TRBV5-6 and TRBJ1-5; 12 nucleotides agree with TRBD1. The CDR3 loop spans 14 amino acids. The trim removed 4 bases at V and 7 bases at J, leaving 3 bases unmatched. The V gene's germline CDR1 is SGHDT and CDR2 YYEEEE. CDR3 in amino acids: CASSAGQGAQPQHF. Written as DNA, the CDR3 is TGTGCCAGCAGCGCGGGACAGGGGGCGCAGCCCCAGCATTTT.

The rearrangement links TRBV18 to TRBJ2-2; tentatively, D is TRBD2 (6 bases). The length of the CDR3 is 13 residues. Per the germline V gene, CDR1 is KGHSH and CDR2 is LQKENI. Trimming stripped 3 bases from V and 6 bases from J, with 8 bases between. The CDR3 sequence is CASSPTRAGELFF. CDR3 nucleotides: TGTGCCAGCTCACCGACTAGAGCCGGGGAGCTGTTTTTT.